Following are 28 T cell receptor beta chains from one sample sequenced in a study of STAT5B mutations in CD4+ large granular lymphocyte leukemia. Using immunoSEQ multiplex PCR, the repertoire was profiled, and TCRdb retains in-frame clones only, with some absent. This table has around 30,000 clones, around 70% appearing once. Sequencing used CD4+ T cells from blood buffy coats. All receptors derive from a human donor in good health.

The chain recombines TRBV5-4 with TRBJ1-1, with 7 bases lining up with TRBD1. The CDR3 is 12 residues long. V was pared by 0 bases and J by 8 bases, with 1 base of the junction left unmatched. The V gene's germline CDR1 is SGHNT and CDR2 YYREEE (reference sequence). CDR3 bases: TGTGCCAGCAGCTTGGACAGGGGAGAAGCTTTCTTT. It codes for CASSLDRGEAFF.

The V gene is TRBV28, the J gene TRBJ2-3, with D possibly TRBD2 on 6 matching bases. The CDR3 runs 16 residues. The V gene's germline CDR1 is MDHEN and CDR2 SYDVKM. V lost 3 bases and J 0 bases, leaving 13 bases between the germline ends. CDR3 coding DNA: TGTGCCAGCAGTTTCGGAGGGACTTCTAGCACAGATACGCAGTATTTT. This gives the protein CASSFGGTSSTDTQYF.

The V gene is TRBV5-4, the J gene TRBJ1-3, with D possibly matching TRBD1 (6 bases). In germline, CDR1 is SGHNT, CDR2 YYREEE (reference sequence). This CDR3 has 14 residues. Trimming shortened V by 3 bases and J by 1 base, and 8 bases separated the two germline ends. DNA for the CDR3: TGTGCCAGCAGCTCACAGGGATCTGGAAACACCATATATTTT. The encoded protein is CASSSQGSGNTIYF.

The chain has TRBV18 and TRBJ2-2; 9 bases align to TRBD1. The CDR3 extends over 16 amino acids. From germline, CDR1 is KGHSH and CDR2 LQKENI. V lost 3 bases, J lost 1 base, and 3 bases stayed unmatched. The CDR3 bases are TGTGCCAGCTCACCCAGGACAGGGGAGAACACCGGGGAGCTGTTTTTT. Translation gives CASSPRTGENTGELFF.

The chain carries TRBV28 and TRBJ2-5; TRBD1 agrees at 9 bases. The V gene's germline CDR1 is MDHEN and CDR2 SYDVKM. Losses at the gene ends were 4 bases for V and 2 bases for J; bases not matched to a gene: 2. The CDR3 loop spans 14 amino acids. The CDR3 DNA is TGTGCCAGCAGTTACAGGGGGCGGCAAGAGACCCAGTACTTC. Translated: CASSYRGRQETQYF.

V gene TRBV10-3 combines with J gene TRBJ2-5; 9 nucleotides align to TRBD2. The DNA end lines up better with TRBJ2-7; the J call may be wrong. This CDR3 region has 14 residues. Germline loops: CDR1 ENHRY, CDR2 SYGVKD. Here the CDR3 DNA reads TGTGCCTCAACGTCGACTAGCGGCTCCTACGAGCAGTACTTC. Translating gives CASTSTSGSYEQYF.

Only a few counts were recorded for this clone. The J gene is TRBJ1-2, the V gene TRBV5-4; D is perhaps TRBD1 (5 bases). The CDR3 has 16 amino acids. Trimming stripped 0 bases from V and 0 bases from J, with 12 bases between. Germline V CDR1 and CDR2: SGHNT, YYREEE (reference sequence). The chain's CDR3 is CASSLAGGNSNYGYTF. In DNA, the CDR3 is TGTGCCAGCAGCTTGGCCGGGGGGAATTCTAACTATGGCTACACCTTC.

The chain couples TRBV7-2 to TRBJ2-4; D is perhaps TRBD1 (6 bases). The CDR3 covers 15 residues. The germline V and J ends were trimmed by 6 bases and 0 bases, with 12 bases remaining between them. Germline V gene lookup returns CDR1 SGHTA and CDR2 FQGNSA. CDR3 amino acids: CASRPQGLAKNIQYF. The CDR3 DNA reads TGTGCCAGCAGGCCGCAGGGGTTAGCCAAAAACATTCAGTACTTC.

The CDR3 here is CASSFRTEAFF. The CDR3 region has the DNA TGTGCCAGCAGTTTCCGAACTGAAGCTTTCTTT. The chain recombines TRBV28 with TRBJ1-1; D gene unclear. This CDR3 region has 11 residues. Trimming cost V 3 bases and J 5 bases, with 4 bases left between them. From germline, CDR1 is MDHEN and CDR2 SYDVKM. Full variable domain (remainder filled in from reference TRBV28 and TRBJ1-1): DVKVTQSSRYLVKRTGEKVFLECVQDMDHENMFWYRQDPGLGLRLIYFSYDVKMKEKGDIPEGYSVSREKKERFSLILESASTNQTSMYLCASSFRTEAFFGQGTRLTVV.

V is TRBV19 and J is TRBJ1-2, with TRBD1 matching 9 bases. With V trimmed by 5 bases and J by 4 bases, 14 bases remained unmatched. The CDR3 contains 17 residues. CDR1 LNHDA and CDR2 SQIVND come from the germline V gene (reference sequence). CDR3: CASSDPGQGIPRYGYTF. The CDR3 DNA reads TGTGCCAGTAGTGACCCGGGACAGGGCATCCCCCGCTATGGCTACACCTTC.

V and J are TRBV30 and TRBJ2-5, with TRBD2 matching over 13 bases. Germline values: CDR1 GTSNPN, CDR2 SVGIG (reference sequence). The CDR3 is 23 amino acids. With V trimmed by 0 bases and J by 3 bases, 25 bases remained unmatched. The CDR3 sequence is CAWSVRDWAKRLAGGARKETQYF. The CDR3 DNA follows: TGTGCCTGGAGTGTAAGGGATTGGGCAAAGCGACTAGCGGGAGGAGCGAGAAAAGAGACCCAGTACTTC.

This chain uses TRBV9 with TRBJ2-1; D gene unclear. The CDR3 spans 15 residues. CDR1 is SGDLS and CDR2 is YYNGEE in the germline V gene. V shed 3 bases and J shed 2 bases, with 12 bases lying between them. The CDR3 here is CASSADSPPYNEQFF. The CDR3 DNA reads TGTGCCAGCAGCGCCGACTCCCCACCCTACAATGAGCAGTTCTTC.

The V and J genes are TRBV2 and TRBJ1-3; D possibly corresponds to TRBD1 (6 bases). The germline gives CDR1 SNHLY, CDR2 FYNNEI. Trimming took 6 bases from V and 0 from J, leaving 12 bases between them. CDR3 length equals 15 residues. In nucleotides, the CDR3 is TGTGCCAGCAGGGGTGGGGGCCGCTCTGGAAACACCATATATTTT. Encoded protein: CASRGGGRSGNTIYF.

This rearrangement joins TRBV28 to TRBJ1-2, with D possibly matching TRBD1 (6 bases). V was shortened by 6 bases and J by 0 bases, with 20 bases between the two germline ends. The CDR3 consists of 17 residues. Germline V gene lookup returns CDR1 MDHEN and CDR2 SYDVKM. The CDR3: CASRQVPQGRANYGYTF. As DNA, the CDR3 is TGTGCCAGCAGACAGGTCCCCCAGGGGCGAGCTAACTATGGCTACACCTTC.

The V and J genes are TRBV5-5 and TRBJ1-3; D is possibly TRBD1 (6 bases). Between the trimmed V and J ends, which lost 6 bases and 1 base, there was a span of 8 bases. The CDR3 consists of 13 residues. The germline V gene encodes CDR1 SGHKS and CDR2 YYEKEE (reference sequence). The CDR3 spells CASTTGSGNTIYF. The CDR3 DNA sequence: TGTGCCAGCACGACAGGATCTGGAAACACCATATATTTT. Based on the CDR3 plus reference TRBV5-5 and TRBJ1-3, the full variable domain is DAGVTQSPTHLIKTRGQQVTLRCSPISGHKSVSWYQQVLGQGPQFIFQYYEKEERGRGNFPDRFSARQFPNYSSELNVNALLLGDSALYLCASTTGSGNTIYFGEGSWLTVV.

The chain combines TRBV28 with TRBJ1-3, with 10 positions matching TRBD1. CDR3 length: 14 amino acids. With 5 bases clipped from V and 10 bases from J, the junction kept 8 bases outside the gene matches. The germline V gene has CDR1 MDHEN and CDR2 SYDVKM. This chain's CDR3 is CASSPDRGRRTIYF. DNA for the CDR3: TGTGCCAGCAGTCCCGACAGGGGGCGAAGAACCATATATTTT.

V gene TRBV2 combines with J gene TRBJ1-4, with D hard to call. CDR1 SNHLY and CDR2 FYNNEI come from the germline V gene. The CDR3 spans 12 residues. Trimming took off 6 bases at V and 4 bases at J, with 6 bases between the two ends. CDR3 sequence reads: CASRNSNEKLFF. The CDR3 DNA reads TGTGCCAGCAGGAACAGTAATGAAAAACTGTTTTTT.

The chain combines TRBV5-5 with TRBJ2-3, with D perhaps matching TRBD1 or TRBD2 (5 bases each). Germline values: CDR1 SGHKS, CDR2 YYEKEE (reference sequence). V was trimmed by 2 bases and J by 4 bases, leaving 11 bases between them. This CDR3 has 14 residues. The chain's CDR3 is CASSFEGNSDTQYF. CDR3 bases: TGTGCCAGCAGCTTCGAGGGGAATTCAGATACGCAGTATTTT.

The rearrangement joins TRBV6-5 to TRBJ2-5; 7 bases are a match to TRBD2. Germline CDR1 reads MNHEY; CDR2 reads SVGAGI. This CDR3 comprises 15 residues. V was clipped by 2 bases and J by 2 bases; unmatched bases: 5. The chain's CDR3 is CASSYARGTQETQYF. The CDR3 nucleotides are TGTGCCAGCAGTTACGCGCGGGGGACGCAAGAGACCCAGTACTTC.

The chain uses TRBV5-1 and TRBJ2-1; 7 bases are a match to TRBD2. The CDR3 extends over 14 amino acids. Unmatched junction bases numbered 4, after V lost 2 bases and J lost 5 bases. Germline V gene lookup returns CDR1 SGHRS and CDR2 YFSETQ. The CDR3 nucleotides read TGCGCCAGCAGCTTAAGCGGGGTGAACAATGAGCAGTTCTTC. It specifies CASSLSGVNNEQFF.

CDR3 in amino acids: CASSLSDQPQHF. DNA for the CDR3: TGTGCCAGCAGTTTATCGGATCAGCCCCAGCATTTT. The genes are TRBV28 and TRBJ1-5; the D is unclear. Trimming removed 1 base at V and 5 bases at J, with 3 bases between. Germline V CDR1 and CDR2: MDHEN, SYDVKM. CDR3 length: 12 amino acids. The variable domain in full, with the rest retrieved from reference TRBV28 and TRBJ1-5, is DVKVTQSSRYLVKRTGEKVFLECVQDMDHENMFWYRQDPGLGLRLIYFSYDVKMKEKGDIPEGYSVSREKKERFSLILESASTNQTSMYLCASSLSDQPQHFGDGTRLSIL.

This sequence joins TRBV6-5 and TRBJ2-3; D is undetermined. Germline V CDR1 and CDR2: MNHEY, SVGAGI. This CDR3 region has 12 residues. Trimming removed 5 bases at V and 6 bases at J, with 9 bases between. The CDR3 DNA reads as TGTGCCAGCAGTCCGCTTAGGGATACGCAGTATTTT. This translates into CASSPLRDTQYF.

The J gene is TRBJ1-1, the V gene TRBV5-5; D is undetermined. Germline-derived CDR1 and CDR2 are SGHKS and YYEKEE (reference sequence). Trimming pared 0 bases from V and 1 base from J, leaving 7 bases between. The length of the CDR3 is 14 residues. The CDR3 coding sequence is TGTGCCAGCAGCTTGGACGGCGCGAACACTGAAGCTTTCTTT. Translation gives CASSLDGANTEAFF.

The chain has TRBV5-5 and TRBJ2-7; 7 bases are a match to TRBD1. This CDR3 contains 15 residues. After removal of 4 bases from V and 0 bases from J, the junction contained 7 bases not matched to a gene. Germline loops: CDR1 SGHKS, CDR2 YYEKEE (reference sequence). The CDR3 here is CASSIAGTVSYEQYF. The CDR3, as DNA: TGTGCCAGCAGCATAGCCGGGACAGTCTCCTACGAGCAGTACTTC. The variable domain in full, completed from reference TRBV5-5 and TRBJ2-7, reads DAGVTQSPTHLIKTRGQQVTLRCSPISGHKSVSWYQQVLGQGPQFIFQYYEKEERGRGNFPDRFSARQFPNYSSELNVNALLLGDSALYLCASSIAGTVSYEQYFGPGTRLTVT.

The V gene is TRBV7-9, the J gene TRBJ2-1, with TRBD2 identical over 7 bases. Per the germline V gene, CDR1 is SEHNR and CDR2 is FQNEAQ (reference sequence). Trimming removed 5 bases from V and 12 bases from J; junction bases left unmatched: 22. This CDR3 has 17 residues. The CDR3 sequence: CASSPGGAGMITIGQFF. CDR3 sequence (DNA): TGTGCCAGCAGCCCCGGGGGAGCGGGAATGATTACAATTGGGCAGTTCTTC.

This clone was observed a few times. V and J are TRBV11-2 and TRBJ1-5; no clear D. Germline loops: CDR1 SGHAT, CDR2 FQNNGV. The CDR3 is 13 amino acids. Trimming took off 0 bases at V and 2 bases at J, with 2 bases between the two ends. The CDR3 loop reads CASSLERNQPQHF. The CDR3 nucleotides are TGTGCCAGCAGCTTAGAGCGCAATCAGCCCCAGCATTTT.

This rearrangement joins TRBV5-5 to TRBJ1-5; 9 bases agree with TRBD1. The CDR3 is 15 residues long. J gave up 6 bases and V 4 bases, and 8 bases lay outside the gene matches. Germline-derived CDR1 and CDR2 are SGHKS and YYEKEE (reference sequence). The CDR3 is CASSPWTGETQPQHF. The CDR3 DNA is TGTGCCAGCAGCCCATGGACAGGGGAGACTCAGCCCCAGCATTTT.

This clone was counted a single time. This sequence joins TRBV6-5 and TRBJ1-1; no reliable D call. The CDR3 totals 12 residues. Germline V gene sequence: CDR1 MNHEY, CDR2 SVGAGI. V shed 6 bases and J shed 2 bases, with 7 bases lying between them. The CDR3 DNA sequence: TGTGCCAGCAGGACTGGAAACACTGAAGCTTTCTTT. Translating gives CASRTGNTEAFF.